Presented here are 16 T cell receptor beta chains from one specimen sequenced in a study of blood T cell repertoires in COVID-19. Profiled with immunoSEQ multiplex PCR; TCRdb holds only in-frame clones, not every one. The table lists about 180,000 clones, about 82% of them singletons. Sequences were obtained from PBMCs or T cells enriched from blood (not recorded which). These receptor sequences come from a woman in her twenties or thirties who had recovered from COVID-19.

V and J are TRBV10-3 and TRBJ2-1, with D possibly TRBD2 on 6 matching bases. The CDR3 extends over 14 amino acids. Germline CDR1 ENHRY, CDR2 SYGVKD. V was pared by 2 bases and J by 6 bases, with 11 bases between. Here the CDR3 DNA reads TGTGCCATCAGTGAGCCGACTAGTACCAATGAGCAGTTCTTC. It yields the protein CAISEPTSTNEQFF.

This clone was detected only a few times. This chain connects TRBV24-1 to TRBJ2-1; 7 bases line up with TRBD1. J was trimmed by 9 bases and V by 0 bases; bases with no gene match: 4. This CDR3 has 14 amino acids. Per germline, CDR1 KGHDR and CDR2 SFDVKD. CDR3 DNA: TGTGCCACCAGTGATTTGCTCAACAGGGGTGAGCAGTTCTTC. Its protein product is CATSDLLNRGEQFF.

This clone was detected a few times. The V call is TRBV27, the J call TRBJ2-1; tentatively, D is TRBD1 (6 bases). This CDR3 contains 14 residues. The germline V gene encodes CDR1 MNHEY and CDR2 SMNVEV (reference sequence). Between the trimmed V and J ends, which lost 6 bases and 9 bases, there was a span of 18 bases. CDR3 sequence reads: CASRGTNRFGEQFF. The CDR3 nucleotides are TGTGCCAGCAGAGGGACAAATCGCTTTGGTGAGCAGTTCTTC.

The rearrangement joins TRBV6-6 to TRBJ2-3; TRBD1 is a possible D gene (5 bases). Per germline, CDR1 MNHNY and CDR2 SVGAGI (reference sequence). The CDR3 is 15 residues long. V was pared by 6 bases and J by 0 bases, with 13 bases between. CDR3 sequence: CASSTKGISTDTQYF. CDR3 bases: TGTGCCAGCAGCACCAAGGGGATTAGCACAGATACGCAGTATTTT.

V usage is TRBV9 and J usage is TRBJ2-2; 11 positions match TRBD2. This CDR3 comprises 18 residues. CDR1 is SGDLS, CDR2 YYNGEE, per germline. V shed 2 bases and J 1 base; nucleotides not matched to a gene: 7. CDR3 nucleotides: TGTGCCAGCAGCGTGCCCCGGCTAGCGGGAGGGAACACCGGGGAGCTGTTTTTT. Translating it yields CASSVPRLAGGNTGELFF.

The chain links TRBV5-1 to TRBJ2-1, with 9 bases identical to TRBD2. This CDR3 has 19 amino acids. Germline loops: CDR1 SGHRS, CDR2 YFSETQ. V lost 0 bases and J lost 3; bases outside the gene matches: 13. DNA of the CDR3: TGCGCCAGCAGCTTGGCTCGGCTAGCGGGATTGATTGGCTACAATGAGCAGTTCTTC. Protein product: CASSLARLAGLIGYNEQFF.

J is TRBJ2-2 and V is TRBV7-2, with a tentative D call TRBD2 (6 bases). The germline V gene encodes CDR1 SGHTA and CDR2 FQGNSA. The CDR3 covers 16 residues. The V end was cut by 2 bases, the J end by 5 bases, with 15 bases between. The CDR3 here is CASSLRGSGSTGELFF. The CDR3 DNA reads TGTGCCAGCAGCTTAAGAGGGTCCGGGAGTACCGGGGAGCTGTTTTTT. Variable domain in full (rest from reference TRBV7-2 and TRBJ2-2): GAGVSQSPSNKVTEKGKDVELRCDPISGHTALYWYRQSLGQGLEFLIYFQGNSAPDKSGLPSDRFSAERTGGSVSTLTIQRTQQEDSAVYLCASSLRGSGSTGELFFGEGSRLTVL.

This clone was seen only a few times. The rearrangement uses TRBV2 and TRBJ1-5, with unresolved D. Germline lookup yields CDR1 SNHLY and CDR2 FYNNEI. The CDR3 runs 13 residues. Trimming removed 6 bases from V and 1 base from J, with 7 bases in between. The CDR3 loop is CASRGPSNQPQHF. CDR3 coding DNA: TGTGCCAGCAGGGGCCCAAGCAATCAGCCCCAGCATTTT. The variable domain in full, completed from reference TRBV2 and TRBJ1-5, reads EPEVTQTPSHQVTQMGQEVILRCVPISNHLYFYWYRQILGQKVEFLVSFYNNEISEKSEIFDDQFSVERPDGSNFTLKIRSTKLEDSAMYFCASRGPSNQPQHFGDGTRLSIL.

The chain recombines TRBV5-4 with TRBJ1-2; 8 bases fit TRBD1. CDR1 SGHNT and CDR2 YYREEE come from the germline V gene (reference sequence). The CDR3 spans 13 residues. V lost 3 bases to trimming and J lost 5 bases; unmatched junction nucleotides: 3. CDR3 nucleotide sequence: TGTGCCAGCAGCTCGGACAGGGATTATGGCTACACCTTC. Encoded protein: CASSSDRDYGYTF.

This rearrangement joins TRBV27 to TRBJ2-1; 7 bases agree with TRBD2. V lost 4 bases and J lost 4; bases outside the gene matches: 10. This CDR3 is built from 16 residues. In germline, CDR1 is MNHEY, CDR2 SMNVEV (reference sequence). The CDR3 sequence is CASSSLGASGYNEQFF. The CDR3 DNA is TGTGCCAGCAGTTCACTTGGGGCTAGCGGATACAATGAGCAGTTCTTC.

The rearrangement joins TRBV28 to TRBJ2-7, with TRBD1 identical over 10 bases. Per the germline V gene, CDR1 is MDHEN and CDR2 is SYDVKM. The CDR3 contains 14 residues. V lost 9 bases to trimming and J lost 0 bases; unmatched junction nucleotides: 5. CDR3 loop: CASAGTGVSYEQYF. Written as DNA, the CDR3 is TGTGCCAGTGCCGGGACAGGGGTCTCCTACGAGCAGTACTTC.

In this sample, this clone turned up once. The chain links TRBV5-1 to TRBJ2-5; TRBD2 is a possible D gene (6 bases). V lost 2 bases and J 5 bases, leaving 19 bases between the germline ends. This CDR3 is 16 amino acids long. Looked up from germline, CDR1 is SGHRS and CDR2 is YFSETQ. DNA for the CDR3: TGCGCCAGCAGCTTCTCCCGGCGGGAAAGGGACGAGACCCAGTACTTC. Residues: CASSFSRRERDETQYF.

The CDR3 protein is CASSTGVRGTDTQYF. The CDR3 DNA sequence: TGTGCCAGCAGTACAGGGGTCAGGGGTACAGATACGCAGTATTTT. The chain is built from TRBV2 and TRBJ2-3, with 7 bases lining up with TRBD1. The CDR3 extends over 15 amino acids. Looked up from germline, CDR1 is SNHLY and CDR2 is FYNNEI. V shed 5 bases, J shed 3 bases, and the junction held 8 bases outside the gene matches.

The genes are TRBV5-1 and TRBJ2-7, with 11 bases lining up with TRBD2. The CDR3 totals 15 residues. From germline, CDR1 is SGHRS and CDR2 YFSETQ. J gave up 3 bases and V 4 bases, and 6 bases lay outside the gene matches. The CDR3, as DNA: TGCGCCAGCAGCAAAACCGGGACTAGCGGCTACGAGCAGTACTTC. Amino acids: CASSKTGTSGYEQYF.

The CDR3 is CASTAFENLGGNEQFF. Here the CDR3 DNA reads TGTGCCAGCACCGCCTTTGAGAACCTTGGAGGGAATGAGCAGTTCTTC. The chain combines TRBV9 with TRBJ2-1; possibly TRBD2 for D (6 bases). The CDR3 consists of 16 residues. V lost 6 bases and J 7 bases, leaving 23 bases between the germline ends. Per germline, CDR1 SGDLS and CDR2 YYNGEE.

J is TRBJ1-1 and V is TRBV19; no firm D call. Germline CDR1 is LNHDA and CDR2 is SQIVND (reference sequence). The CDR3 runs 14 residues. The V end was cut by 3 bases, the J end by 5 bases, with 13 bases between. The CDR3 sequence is CASSMREARTEAFF. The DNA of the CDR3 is TGTGCCAGTAGTATGAGGGAGGCGAGGACTGAAGCTTTCTTT.